This T cell receptor (beta chain) was recovered during a study of spatial heterogeneity in lung cancer. Across the whole study: Unique TCR and UMI combinations averaged more than ten appearances each in raw reads.

The time point denotes: sample taken at primary tumor resection. Sequencing of whole RNA from tumor, nontumor lung or frozen PBMC involved no sorting. Every cDNA TCR molecule received its own unique molecular identifier. TCRdb reanalysed the 5' RACE reads using MiXCR and keeps one entry per CDR3 protein. The table shows roughly 80,000 distinct CDR3 sequences, with roughly 8% occurring only once. This CDR3 is 17 amino acids long. Germline trimming cut 4 bases from V and 1 base from J; bases unmatched to any gene: 7. CDR1 and CDR2 (germline): KGHSH, LQKENI. In this sample, this clonotype turned up many times.

This material consisted of PBMCs, taken at surgery. The TCR was taken from a male donor with early-stage non-small cell lung cancer. The V call is TRBV18, the J call TRBJ2-5; TRBD2 aligns across 12 bases. CDR3 loop: CASSHSGLAGFQETQYF. DNA for the CDR3: TGTGCCAGCTCACACTCGGGACTAGCGGGTTTCCAAGAGACCCAGTACTTC. The full variable domain, rest sourced from reference TRBV18 and TRBJ2-5, is NAGVMQNPRHLVRRRGQEARLRCSPMKGHSHVYWYRQLPEEGLKFMVYLQKENIIDESGMPKERFSAEFPKEGPSILRIQQVVRGDSAAYFCASSHSGLAGFQETQYFGPGTRLLVL.